Listed below are T cell receptor beta chains from one sample, sequenced in a study of metastatic and nonmetastatic thyroid tumors. MiXCR was used by TCRdb to re-call the PCR reads. This table has 35,000 to 50,000 clones, about 4.3% appearing once. Sequencing used blood. The receptors were gathered from a female donor with papillary thyroid cancer or a benign thyroid nodule (not recorded which). Some clones in this sample may be carry-over from other donors' samples. Each CDR3 is given with its conserved first and last residue. A D gene is named only where the DNA matches it firmly. The size of a clone is reported for some rows only, either as once, few or many, or as a class for expanded clones.

J	V	D	size	DNA	CDR3
TRBJ2-2	TRBV7-9	-	-	TGTGCCACCCACGGGCCAGCGAACACCCGGGAGCCGTTTTTT	CATHGPANTREPFF
TRBJ1-3	TRBV30	-	many	TGTGCCTGGGCCGCCGGGGGTGCCATATATTTT	CAWAAGGAIYF
TRBJ1-3	TRBV7-8	-	many	TGCGCCAGCAGCTTAGACCTGAGGTTCCCTGGAAACACCATATATTTT	CASSLDLRFPGNTIYF
TRBJ2-3	TRBV24-1	TRBD2	many	TGTGCCACCAGTCCGTGGGGGGGGACGCAGTATTTT	CATSPWGGTQYF
TRBJ1-3	TRBV6-2/TRBV6-3	-	-	TGTGCCAGCACCCCGGACCTTCTCTCTGGAAACACCATATATTTT	CASTPDLLSGNTIYF
TRBJ2-1	TRBV6-1	-	-	TGTGCCAGCGCCGACAGGTACAATGAGCAGTTATTC	CASADRYNEQLF
TRBJ2-7	TRBV9	TRBD2	few	TGTGCCAGCAGCGCTTCTCCCGGGACTAGCGGGACCTACGAGCAGTACTTC	CASSASPGTSGTYEQYF
TRBJ2-2	TRBV20-1	TRBD1	medium-sized	TGCAGTGCTAGTGCCGGGACAGGGGACGCCGGGGAGCTGTTTTTT	CSASAGTGDAGELFF
TRBJ2-7	TRBV28	TRBD1	-	TGTGCCAGCAGCCGGGGGACAGGGGGCGCGGAGCAGTACTTC	CASSRGTGGAEQYF
TRBJ2-1	TRBV12-3/TRBV12-4	-	many	TGTGCCAGCAGCTTCACTTATGTCCATGAGCAGTTCTTC	CASSFTYVHEQFF
TRBJ2-5	TRBV6-2/TRBV6-3	TRBD2	few	TGTGCCAGCAGTTACGGGACTAGCGGGAGTGAGACCCAGTACTTC	CASSYGTSGSETQYF
TRBJ1-2	TRBV20-1	-	few	TGCAGTGCTAGCTCCAGGGGTCGCTGCTATGGCTACACCTTC	CSASSRGRCYGYTF
TRBJ2-5	TRBV7-9	-	many	TGTGCCAGCAGCTTAGGCGGGCTAGAGACCCAGTACTTC	CASSLGGLETQYF
TRBJ2-3	TRBV7-2	-	many	TGTGCCAGCAGCTCGACAGCAGATACGCAGTATTTT	CASSSTADTQYF
TRBJ1-6	TRBV19	-	many	TGTGCCAGTAGTAGGGCAGAAAACAATTCACCCCTCCACTTT	CASSRAENNSPLHF
TRBJ2-7	TRBV6-2/TRBV6-3	-	-	TGTGCCAGCGGACGGTATGGTATGTACGAGCAGTACTTC	CASGRYGMYEQYF
TRBJ2-5	TRBV6-1	TRBD2	-	TGTGCCAGCAGCCTGACTAGCGGGAGCTATGAGACCCAGTACTTC	CASSLTSGSYETQYF
TRBJ2-7	TRBV6-2/TRBV6-3	-	many	TGTGCCAGCAGTTACTCTTTAGGTCTACACGAGCAGTACTTC	CASSYSLGLHEQYF
TRBJ1-4	TRBV12-3/TRBV12-4	TRBD1	many	TGTGCCAGCAGTTTACACCAGGGGGCATTAAGTGAAAAACTGTTTTTT	CASSLHQGALSEKLFF
TRBJ1-2	TRBV7-9	-	many	TGTGCCAGCAGCCCAACGTGGGGGGCGGACTATGGCTACACCTTC	CASSPTWGADYGYTF
TRBJ1-2	TRBV24-1	-	-	TGTGCCACCAGTCGCTCCAACTATGGCTACACCTTC	CATSRSNYGYTF
TRBJ2-1	TRBV11-2	TRBD2	many	TGTGCCAGCAGCCGAGGACTAGCGGGAGTGAATGAGCAGTTCTTC	CASSRGLAGVNEQFF
TRBJ2-7	TRBV6-4	-	-	TGTGCCAGCACTTCCGACATTAAATACGAGCAGTACTTC	CASTSDIKYEQYF
TRBJ2-1	TRBV20-1	-	many	TGCAGTGCGGGACCTAGCGCGGGGTTTTACAATGAGCAGTTCTTC	CSAGPSAGFYNEQFF
TRBJ2-5	TRBV30	-	-	TGTGCCGCGTCTCTGAGGAGGGTGGGGGACCAGTACTTC	CAASLRRVGDQYF
TRBJ1-4	TRBV29-1	TRBD1	many	TGCAGCGTCCAGGGGAAAGGGGGCATGGCAACTAATGAAAAACTGTTTTTT	CSVQGKGGMATNEKLFF
TRBJ1-6	TRBV30	-	many	TGTGCCTGGAGCGCTGTCGGGACCTATGGTTCACCCCTCCACTTT	CAWSAVGTYGSPLHF
TRBJ2-2	TRBV11-2	TRBD2	many	TGTGCCAGCAGCTTAGAAGGTAGCGGGAGCGTTGGGGAGCTGTTTTTT	CASSLEGSGSVGELFF
TRBJ1-4	TRBV6-1	-	few	TGTGCCAGCACCCATGCAGGGGATGAAAAACTGTTTTTT	CASTHAGDEKLFF
TRBJ2-5	TRBV19	-	many	TGTGCCAGTAGTAAAGGGCCTCAAGAGACCCAGTACTTC	CASSKGPQETQYF
TRBJ2-1	TRBV19	TRBD1	many	TGTGCCAGTAGTACGGACAGGGGTCCAGGCAATGAGCAGTTCTTC	CASSTDRGPGNEQFF
TRBJ2-7	TRBV27	-	few	TGTGCCAGCAGTTTGTCGGCGGCGATCCGACCTACCTACGAGCAGTACTTC	CASSLSAAIRPTYEQYF
TRBJ2-3	TRBV7-3	TRBD2	many	TGTGCCAGCAGCTTCCTATTAGCGGGGCCAGATACGCAGTATTTT	CASSFLLAGPDTQYF
TRBJ2-6	TRBV18	TRBD1	-	TGTGCCAGCTCACCACCGGGACAGGCTTACTCTGGGGCCAACGTCCTGACTTTC	CASSPPGQAYSGANVLTF
TRBJ2-7	TRBV24-1	TRBD2	-	TGTGCCAGTCGGAGACTAGCGGGAAGTTACGAGCAGTACTTC	CASRRLAGSYEQYF
TRBJ1-5	TRBV6-1	-	few	TGTGCCAGCAGTGTGAATTGGGGGACGGGTCAGCCCCAGCATTTT	CASSVNWGTGQPQHF
TRBJ1-2	TRBV7-9	-	many	TGTGCCAGCAGCCCGGGACCTCGCCGATTCGGCTACACCTTC	CASSPGPRRFGYTF
TRBJ2-5	TRBV7-7	-	few	TGTGCTAGCAGCCAAGCCCCTTTGGGCCGTGGGGAGACCCAGTACTTC	CASSQAPLGRGETQYF
TRBJ1-2	TRBV19	-	few	TGTGCCAGTAGTATTTGGGACACTGTTAACTATGGCTACACCTTC	CASSIWDTVNYGYTF
TRBJ2-7	TRBV18	-	many	TGTGCCAGCTCACACCCAGGGGCAACCTACGAGCAGTACTTC	CASSHPGATYEQYF
TRBJ2-7	TRBV28	-	few	TGTGCCAGCACAAATCCTGAGCCCCACGAGCAGTACTTC	CASTNPEPHEQYF
TRBJ2-7	TRBV6-1	TRBD1	-	TGTGCCACCGAGGACAGGGGTAAGTCCTACGAGCAGTACTTC	CATEDRGKSYEQYF
TRBJ2-2	TRBV6-1	-	few	TGTGCCAGCAGCCCCCAGGACGACACCGGGGAGCTGTTTTTT	CASSPQDDTGELFF
TRBJ2-1	TRBV9	-	many	TGTGCCAGCAGCGTAGGCGGAGCCTCCTACAATGAGCAGTTCTTC	CASSVGGASYNEQFF
TRBJ2-1	TRBV6-1	-	many	TGTGCCAGCCGGAGGGGGGCTTACAATGAGCAGTTCTTC	CASRRGAYNEQFF
TRBJ2-3	TRBV9	-	many	TGTGCCAGCAGCGTAGAGGAAGTTTTAGGAACAGATACGCAGTATTTT	CASSVEEVLGTDTQYF
TRBJ2-7	TRBV19	TRBD1	many	TGTGCCAGTAGTCCCCGGGACAGGAGGCACGAGCAGTACTTC	CASSPRDRRHEQYF
TRBJ2-5	TRBV11-2	-	many	TGTGCCAGCAGCTTATACAGAGACCAAGAGACCCAGTACTTC	CASSLYRDQETQYF
TRBJ1-6	TRBV13	TRBD1	many	TGTGCCAGCAGCAACCGCGCCGGCCAGGGGGCGAGCTCCTATAATTCACCCCTCCACTTT	CASSNRAGQGASSYNSPLHF
TRBJ1-1	TRBV2	-	many	TGTGCCAGCACGGGGGGGGAGGGCACTGAAGCTTTCTTT	CASTGGEGTEAFF
TRBJ1-1	TRBV20-1	-	many	TGCAGTGCTAGAGCCGCCCCTACATCGTTCTTT	CSARAAPTSFF
TRBJ1-2	TRBV20-1	TRBD1	few	TGCAGTGCTAGGGGGACAGATGTTTTCTATGGCTACACCTTC	CSARGTDVFYGYTF
TRBJ2-7	TRBV10-2	TRBD2	many	TGCGCCAGCAAGAGCGGGAGGGGGAGCTACGAGCAGTACTTC	CASKSGRGSYEQYF
TRBJ1-1	TRBV27	-	many	TGTGCCAGCAGTTTATCCTTGGGTGGCATTGCTTTCTTT	CASSLSLGGIAFF
TRBJ2-2	TRBV6-1	-	few	TGTGCCAGCAGGATCGAGGTGGGGGGCGGGGAGCTGTTTTTT	CASRIEVGGGELFF